One sample yielded the 23 T cell receptor beta chains listed below, sequenced in a study of OX40 agonist ivuxolimab in advanced cancers. Assay: immunoSEQ multiplex PCR; the TCRdb copy retains only in-frame clones and omits some. The sample holds almost 90,000 clones, about 83% seen once. The sample here was CD4+ or CD8+ T cells sorted from blood, taken in a trial of the OX40 agonist ivuxolimab. The source is an adult with an advanced solid tumor such as melanoma, head and neck, liver or kidney cancer.

The V and J genes are TRBV7-6 and TRBJ2-4; D might be TRBD1 (5 bases). Between the trimmed V and J ends, which lost 1 base and 0 bases, there was a span of 10 bases. The CDR3 consists of 16 residues. Germline lookup yields CDR1 SGHVS and CDR2 FNYEAQ. CDR3 residues: CASSLGGPGAKNIQYF. CDR3 sequence (DNA): TGTGCCAGCAGCTTAGGGGGCCCGGGAGCCAAAAACATTCAGTACTTC. Together with reference TRBV7-6 and TRBJ2-4, the CDR3 gives the full variable domain: GAGVSQSPRYKVTKRGQDVALRCDPISGHVSLYWYRQALGQGPEFLTYFNYEAQQDKSGLPNDRFSAERPEGSISTLTIQRTEQRDSAMYRCASSLGGPGAKNIQYFGAGTRLSVL.

CDR3 loop: CASSKEAGPDMNTEAFF. CDR3 coding DNA: TGTGCCAGCAGCAAAGAGGCAGGACCTGACATGAACACTGAAGCTTTCTTT. J is TRBJ1-1 and V is TRBV21-1. TRBV21-1 is tagged as a pseudogene. The CDR3 is 17 amino acids.

V usage is TRBV4-1 and J usage is TRBJ1-4, with D maybe TRBD1 (6 bases). V was shortened by 0 bases and J by 4 bases, with 12 bases between the two germline ends. The CDR3 length is 16 residues. Germline CDR1 reads MGHRA; CDR2 reads YSYEKL. The CDR3 nucleotides are TGCGCCAGCAGCCAAGATACGGGGGCGATTAATGAAAAACTGTTTTTT. Translated: CASSQDTGAINEKLFF.

This chain links TRBV18 with TRBJ2-3; the match to TRBD2 covers 7 bases. This CDR3 comprises 16 residues. The V gene end was trimmed by 2 bases and the J gene end by 2 bases; junction bases not matched to a gene: 7. Per germline, CDR1 KGHSH and CDR2 LQKENI. The CDR3: CASSPSSGEVTDTQYF. CDR3 nucleotides: TGTGCCAGCTCACCATCCAGCGGGGAGGTCACAGATACGCAGTATTTT. Based on the CDR3 plus reference TRBV18 and TRBJ2-3, the full variable domain is NAGVMQNPRHLVRRRGQEARLRCSPMKGHSHVYWYRQLPEEGLKFMVYLQKENIIDESGMPKERFSAEFPKEGPSILRIQQVVRGDSAAYFCASSPSSGEVTDTQYFGPGTRLTVL.

The rearrangement uses TRBV2 and TRBJ1-2, with D unclear. CDR3 length: 15 residues. V lost 4 bases, J lost 0 bases, and 12 bases lay in between. Germline V CDR1 and CDR2: SNHLY, FYNNEI. The CDR3 DNA reads TGTGCCAGCAGTGTTTCTCCCCAGTCTAACTATGGCTACACCTTC. Its translation: CASSVSPQSNYGYTF.

This chain joins TRBV15 and TRBJ2-1; 14 bases are shared with TRBD2. V lost 2 bases and J lost 3; bases outside the gene matches: 3. Germline V lookup: CDR1 LNHNV, CDR2 YYDKDF (reference sequence). The CDR3 runs 17 residues. As DNA, the CDR3 is TGTGCCACCAGCAGAACTGGACTAGCGGGGGGCTACAATGAGCAGTTCTTC. The encoded protein is CATSRTGLAGGYNEQFF.

This chain links TRBV5-8 with TRBJ1-4; D is unresolved. The V gene lost 0 bases and the J gene lost 7 bases, with 13 bases spanning the gap. There are 15 residues in the CDR3. Looked up from germline, CDR1 is SGHTS and CDR2 is YDEGEE. The CDR3 protein is CASSLGEIISEKLFF. CDR3 nucleotide sequence: TGTGCCAGCAGCTTGGGCGAGATAATATCTGAAAAACTGTTTTTT.

J is TRBJ2-7 and V is TRBV5-6; D is undetermined. The V gene's germline CDR1 is SGHDT and CDR2 YYEEEE. The CDR3 is 15 residues long. With 6 bases removed from V and 0 bases from J, the gap between germline ends came to 16 bases. The CDR3 sequence: CASTLLGPSSYEQYF. The CDR3 DNA reads as TGTGCCAGCACCCTCCTGGGCCCGAGCTCCTACGAGCAGTACTTC.

This clone showed up just once. The chain has TRBV19 and TRBJ2-2; D unresolved. Germline CDR1 is LNHDA and CDR2 is SQIVND (reference sequence). The CDR3 spans 13 residues. V was pared by 6 bases and J by 1 base, with 6 bases between. CDR3: CASRDRNTGELFF. The CDR3 bases are TGTGCCAGTAGAGATAGGAACACCGGGGAGCTGTTTTTT.

The chain couples TRBV18 to TRBJ2-1, with no clear D. Between the trimmed V and J ends, which lost 6 bases and 4 bases, there was a span of 10 bases. Germline CDR1 and CDR2: KGHSH and LQKENI. This CDR3 contains 13 residues. The DNA of the CDR3 is TGTGCCAGCTCCCCGGACCAATACAATGAGCAGTTCTTC. Its translation is CASSPDQYNEQFF.

The CDR3 DNA follows: TGTGCCAGCATGCGGGAAGGGGGCACTGAAGCTTTCTTT. Encoded protein: CASMREGGTEAFF. The rearrangement uses TRBV6-5 and TRBJ1-1; D may be TRBD1 (6 bases). Germline-derived CDR1 and CDR2 are MNHEY and SVGAGI. This CDR3 region has 13 residues. V was clipped by 7 bases and J by 4 bases, with 13 bases between them.

V is TRBV7-2 and J is TRBJ2-7, with 9 bases that match TRBD1. The junction had 3 bases not matched to a gene; V was cut back by 1 base and J by 2 bases. Germline loops: CDR1 SGHTA, CDR2 FQGNSA. This CDR3 has 15 amino acids. DNA of the CDR3: TGTGCCAGCAGCTTAGGGGGACAGGGCACCTACGAGCAGTACTTC. Protein: CASSLGGQGTYEQYF.

V gene TRBV7-2 combines with J gene TRBJ2-1, with 11 bases fitting TRBD2. The trim removed 0 bases at V and 4 bases at J, leaving 5 bases unmatched. CDR1 and CDR2 (germline): SGHTA, FQGNSA. The CDR3 is made up of 17 amino acids. The CDR3 spells CASSLARASGGYNEQFF. The DNA of the CDR3 is TGTGCCAGCAGCTTAGCGCGGGCTAGCGGGGGGTACAATGAGCAGTTCTTC.

The chain carries TRBV7-8 and TRBJ2-2; 13 bases are shared with TRBD2. Looked up from germline, CDR1 is SGHVS and CDR2 is FQNEAQ. CDR3 length: 17 residues. V shed 2 bases and J 7 bases; nucleotides not matched to a gene: 7. CDR3 coding DNA: TGTGCCAGCAGCTTAACTAGCGGGAGGGCGGTAATCGGGGAGCTGTTTTTT. It encodes CASSLTSGRAVIGELFF.

The chain carries TRBV6-1 and TRBJ2-2; the match to TRBD2 covers 11 bases. CDR1 is MNHNS and CDR2 is SASEGT in the germline V gene. The V segment lost 3 bases and the J segment 4 bases; nucleotides outside the gene matches: 4. The CDR3 covers 16 residues. CDR3 loop: CASSDWTSGSTGELFF. The CDR3 DNA sequence: TGTGCCAGCAGTGACTGGACTAGCGGGTCCACCGGGGAGCTGTTTTTT.

The chain has TRBV10-1 and TRBJ2-1; D is undetermined. Germline V gives CDR1 WNHNN, CDR2 SYGVQD (reference sequence). This CDR3 is built from 14 residues. Trimming cost V 2 bases and J 6 bases, with 11 bases left between them. The DNA of the CDR3 is TGCGCCAGCAGTGAGGGGCGTGGGATCAATGAGCAGTTCTTC. The encoded protein is CASSEGRGINEQFF.

This sequence joins TRBV7-9 and TRBJ2-7; the D gene is possibly TRBD2 (5 bases). Germline V lookup: CDR1 SEHNR, CDR2 FQNEAQ (reference sequence). Trimming left V 0 bases short and J 4 bases short, with 7 bases between. This CDR3 spans 13 amino acids. The CDR3 loop reads CASSLAGRYEQYF. The CDR3 DNA follows: TGTGCCAGCAGCTTAGCAGGGAGATACGAGCAGTACTTC.

The chain uses TRBV5-1 and TRBJ1-1, with D tentatively TRBD1 (6 bases). V lost 0 bases and J lost 7, with 13 bases in between. Germline CDR1 SGHRS, CDR2 YFSETQ. The CDR3 is 14 residues long. The CDR3 reads CASSLGGTRGEAFF. CDR3 coding DNA: TGCGCCAGCAGCTTGGGCGGGACACGGGGTGAAGCTTTCTTT.

This clone was found once. The J gene is TRBJ2-7, the V gene TRBV6-1; no clear D gene. V was pared by 2 bases and J by 4 bases, with 15 bases between. The V gene's germline CDR1 is MNHNS and CDR2 SASEGT. This CDR3 is built from 15 residues. The CDR3 protein is CASSEIRLNGYEQYF. The DNA for the CDR3 is TGTGCCAGCAGTGAAATACGGTTGAATGGGTACGAGCAGTACTTC.

The chain has TRBV7-3 and TRBJ2-1; unclear D gene. Trimming stripped 2 bases from V and 8 bases from J, with 13 bases between. This CDR3 has 14 residues. CDR1 and CDR2 (germline): SGHTA, FQGTGA. CDR3 amino acids: CASSLASISDEQFF. The CDR3 nucleotides are TGTGCCAGCAGCTTAGCTAGTATCTCGGATGAGCAGTTCTTC.

This chain links TRBV7-2 with TRBJ2-3, with D possibly matching TRBD1 (7 bases). V dropped 5 bases and J dropped 3 bases, with 9 bases sitting between them. Germline lookup yields CDR1 SGHTA and CDR2 FQGNSA. This CDR3 comprises 13 residues. DNA for the CDR3: TGTGCCAGCAGCGCAGGGGGGACAGATACGCAGTATTTT. Amino acids: CASSAGGTDTQYF.

J is TRBJ2-5 and V is TRBV19, with D tentatively TRBD2 (6 bases). Deletions cut 3 bases from V and 1 base from J, with 9 bases between. Per germline, CDR1 LNHDA and CDR2 SQIVND (reference sequence). CDR3 length: 14 amino acids. As DNA, the CDR3 is TGTGCCAGTAGTATGGGAGGACCCCAAGAGACCCAGTACTTC. Amino acid sequence: CASSMGGPQETQYF.

This sequence joins TRBV11-2 and TRBJ2-3; perhaps TRBD2 as D (6 bases). The CDR3 spans 14 residues. Germline-derived CDR1 and CDR2 are SGHAT and FQNNGV. Trimming stripped 0 bases from V and 2 bases from J, with 6 bases between. In DNA form, the CDR3 reads TGTGCCAGCAGCTTAGAACTAGCCACAGATACGCAGTATTTT. This encodes CASSLELATDTQYF.